One and the same sample provided the 13 T cell receptor beta chains below, sequenced in a study of T cell responses to AZD1222 COVID-19 vaccine. Method: immunoSEQ multiplex PCR; TCRdb's copy keeps in-frame clones and lacks some. This table holds about 150,000 clones, less than 95% found once. The source was peripheral blood, collected on day 0 of AZD1222 vaccination. The receptors shown here come from an adult in good health.

This rearrangement joins TRBV14 to TRBJ2-1; D is undetermined. CDR1 is SGHDN, CDR2 FVKESK, per germline. V gave up 4 bases and J gave up 10 bases, with 14 bases separating them. This CDR3 is 13 amino acids long. The CDR3 protein is CASSPITPLEQFF. DNA of the CDR3: TGTGCCAGCAGCCCTATAACCCCACTCGAGCAGTTCTTC.

The chain uses TRBV27 and TRBJ1-2; D not resolved. The length of the CDR3 is 11 residues. V lost 8 bases and J lost 4, with 8 bases in between. The germline CDR1 and CDR2 sequences are MNHEY and SMNVEV (reference sequence). CDR3 sequence (DNA): TGTGCCAGCTTGGGGATCTATGGCTACACCTTC. It encodes CASLGIYGYTF.

The chain recombines TRBV6-2 or TRBV6-3 with TRBJ1-2; D gene unclear. The CDR3 is made up of 12 amino acids. The germline V gene encodes CDR1 MNHEY and CDR2 SVGEGT. The germline V and J ends were trimmed by 6 bases and 6 bases, with 11 bases remaining between them. The CDR3 loop reads CASSQSVHGYTF. CDR3 DNA sequence: TGTGCCAGCAGCCAGTCAGTCCATGGCTACACCTTC.

J is TRBJ1-2 and V is TRBV7-9; maybe TRBD1 (5 bases). V was trimmed by 5 bases and J by 3 bases, leaving 10 bases between them. The CDR3 contains 13 residues. Germline CDR1 SEHNR, CDR2 FQNEAQ (reference sequence). The CDR3 nucleotides are TGTGCCAGCAGCCCGGGACGGGACTATGGCTACACCTTC. Translated, it gives CASSPGRDYGYTF.

The chain uses TRBV9 and TRBJ2-1; 7 bases line up with TRBD2. The CDR3 is 17 residues long. The ends lost 0 bases at V and 4 bases at J; junction bases unmatched: 10. CDR1 and CDR2 (germline): SGDLS, YYNGEE. CDR3 in DNA: TGTGCCAGCAGCGTAGGAATGGGAGGGAGGGCGTACAATGAGCAGTTCTTC. It translates to CASSVGMGGRAYNEQFF.

This clone was seen more than once but under ten times. This chain links TRBV30 with TRBJ2-7; tentative D call: TRBD1 (6 bases). Between the trimmed V and J ends, which lost 8 bases and 0 bases, there was a span of 11 bases. Per germline, CDR1 GTSNPN and CDR2 SVGIG (reference sequence). CDR3 length: 12 residues. The CDR3, as DNA: TGTGCCGGGGACACTTTCTCCTACGAGCAGTACTTC. This gives the protein CAGDTFSYEQYF.

This CDR3 is CATSGRYSLNTEAFF. The CDR3 coding sequence is TGTGCCACCAGTGGCCGATATAGCTTGAACACTGAAGCTTTCTTT. This chain links TRBV15 with TRBJ1-1; D is ambiguous. CDR1 and CDR2 from the germline V gene are LNHNV and YYDKDF (reference sequence). Trimming pared 6 bases from V and 0 bases from J, leaving 14 bases between. This CDR3 has 15 residues.

The rearrangement joins TRBV28 to TRBJ2-5, with TRBD1 matching 7 bases. With V trimmed by 5 bases and J by 5 bases, 8 bases remained unmatched. The germline gives CDR1 MDHEN, CDR2 SYDVKM. The length of the CDR3 is 14 residues. DNA of the CDR3: TGTGCCAGCAGTGAGACAGGGAAGGCGGAGACCCAGTACTTC. Amino acids: CASSETGKAETQYF.

V is TRBV19 and J is TRBJ1-3; no reliable D call. V was clipped by 6 bases and J by 4 bases, with 13 bases between them. This CDR3 spans 14 amino acids. Per the germline V gene, CDR1 is LNHDA and CDR2 is SQIVND (reference sequence). CDR3 nucleotide sequence: TGTGCCAGTAGCGGGCACGACAAAGGAAACACCATATATTTT. This gives the protein CASSGHDKGNTIYF.

The CDR3 DNA sequence: TGTGCCAGCAGCCAAGGTCGCCCCGGACAGGGTCAGTACTTC. Translation gives CASSQGRPGQGQYF. The chain has TRBV3-1 (or the pseudogene TRBV3-2) and TRBJ2-5; TRBD1 matches at 8 bases. CDR3 size: 14 residues. CDR1 is LGHDT and CDR2 is YNNKEL in the germline V gene (reference sequence). The J segment lost 11 bases and the V segment lost 1 base, leaving 9 bases of the junction unmatched.

This clone was detected only a few times. The J gene is TRBJ1-2, the V gene TRBV29-1; 9 positions match TRBD1. Losses at the gene ends were 5 bases for V and 6 bases for J; bases not matched to a gene: 4. CDR1 and CDR2 (germline): SQVTM, ANQGSEA. The CDR3 is 12 amino acids. The CDR3 coding sequence is TGCAGCGTTACAGGGGGCGTCGATGGCTACACCTTC. Protein sequence: CSVTGGVDGYTF.

This clone was picked up a small number of times. This chain joins TRBV5-1 and TRBJ1-6, with 8 bases fitting TRBD1. V lost 1 base, J lost 8 bases, and 5 bases stayed unmatched. From germline, CDR1 is SGHRS and CDR2 YFSETQ. The CDR3 runs to 15 residues. CDR3 bases: TGCGCCAGCAGCTTGACAGGGGGAGACTATTCACCCCTCCACTTT. Residues: CASSLTGGDYSPLHF. The full variable domain, rest sourced from reference TRBV5-1 and TRBJ1-6, is KAGVTQTPRYLIKTRGQQVTLSCSPISGHRSVSWYQQTPGQGLQFLFEYFSETQRNKGNFPGRFSGRQFSNSRSEMNVSTLELGDSALYLCASSLTGGDYSPLHFGNGTRLTVT.

This clone occurred once. The J gene is TRBJ2-5, the V gene TRBV5-4, with 11 bases fitting TRBD1. Germline V lookup: CDR1 SGHNT, CDR2 YYREEE (reference sequence). The CDR3 runs to 14 residues. The trim removed 3 bases at V and 7 bases at J, leaving 5 bases unmatched. This CDR3 is CASSSGQGEATQYF. CDR3 DNA: TGTGCCAGCAGCTCGGGACAGGGGGAAGCGACCCAGTACTTC.